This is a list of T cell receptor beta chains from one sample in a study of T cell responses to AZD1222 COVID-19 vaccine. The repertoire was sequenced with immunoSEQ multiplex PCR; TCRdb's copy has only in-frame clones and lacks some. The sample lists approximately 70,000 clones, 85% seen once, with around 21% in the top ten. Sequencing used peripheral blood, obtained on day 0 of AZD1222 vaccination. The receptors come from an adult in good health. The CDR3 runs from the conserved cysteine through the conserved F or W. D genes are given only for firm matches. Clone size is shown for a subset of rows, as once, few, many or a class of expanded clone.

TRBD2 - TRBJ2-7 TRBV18 TGTGCCAGCTCATCTAGCGGGAACTCCTACGAGCAGTACTTC CASSSSGNSYEQYF
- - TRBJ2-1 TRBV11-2 TGTGCCAGCAGCTTCGCGTTATCTTACTCCTACAATGAGCAGTTCTTC CASSFALSYSYNEQFF
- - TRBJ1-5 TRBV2 TGTGCCAGCAGTGAATCCTTGCCAAGTCGGCAGCCCCAGCATTTT CASSESLPSRQPQHF
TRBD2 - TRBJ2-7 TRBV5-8 TGTGCCAGCAGCATTCACAGCGGGAGCTACGAGCAGTACTTC CASSIHSGSYEQYF
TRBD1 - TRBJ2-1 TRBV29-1 TGCAGCGTGGAAAGTCCCGGACAGGGGGCCTACAATGAGCAGTTCTTC CSVESPGQGAYNEQFF
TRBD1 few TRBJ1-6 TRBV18 TGTGCCAGCTCACCGGGACAGGGAAAGAATTCACCCCTCCACTTT CASSPGQGKNSPLHF
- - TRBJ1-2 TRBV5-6 TGTGCCAGCAGCCCGAGGGGCAGGGTCAGGGCTAACTATGGCTACACCTTC CASSPRGRVRANYGYTF
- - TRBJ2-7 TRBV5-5 TGTGCCAGCAGCTTGCAGGGGAAAGCCTACGAGCAGTACTTC CASSLQGKAYEQYF
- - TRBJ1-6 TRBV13 TGTGCCAGCAGCTTAATAGGGGACCTGGATTCACCCCTCCACTTT CASSLIGDLDSPLHF
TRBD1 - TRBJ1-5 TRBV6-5 TGTGCCAGTACCGGACAGGCCAATCAGCCCCAGCATTTT CASTGQANQPQHF
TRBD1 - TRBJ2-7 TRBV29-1 TGCAGCGCCCGGGACAGCTCCTACGAGCAGTACTTC CSARDSSYEQYF
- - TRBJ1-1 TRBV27 TGTGCCAGCAGTAAAGCGAACACTGAAGCTTTCTTT CASSKANTEAFF
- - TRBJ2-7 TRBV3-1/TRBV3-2 TGTGCCAGCAGCCTCAGGCGTCCCATTCGTGTTAGCGAGCAGTACTTC CASSLRRPIRVSEQYF
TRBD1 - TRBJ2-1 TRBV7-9 TGTGCCAGCAGCACCGGGGGACAGGGTAATGAGCAGTTCTTC CASSTGGQGNEQFF
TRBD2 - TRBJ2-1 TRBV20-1 TGCAGTGCTCATACTAGCGGGAGACGGTTCTTC CSAHTSGRRFF
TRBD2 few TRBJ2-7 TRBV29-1 TGCAGCGTTGAACGGGGGGACGAGCAGTACTTC CSVERGDEQYF
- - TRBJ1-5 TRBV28 TGTGCCAGCAGTTTCAGGGCGGATTATAGCAATCAGCCCCAGCATTTT CASSFRADYSNQPQHF
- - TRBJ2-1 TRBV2 TGTGCCAGCAGGGGGTCCAGCAGTATCGGCAATGAGCAGTTCTTC CASRGSSSIGNEQFF
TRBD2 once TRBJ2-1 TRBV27 TGTGCCAGCAGTTGGGGACTAGCGCGGAATGAGCAGTTCTTC CASSWGLARNEQFF
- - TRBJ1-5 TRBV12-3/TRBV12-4 TGTGCCAGCAGCCCCCTAAGCAATCAGCCCCAGCATTTT CASSPLSNQPQHF
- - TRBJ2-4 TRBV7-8 TGTGCCAGCAGCCCCAGCAAAGAAAACATTCAGTACTTC CASSPSKENIQYF
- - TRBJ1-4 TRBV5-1 TGCGCCAGCAGCTTCCGGGGGACTGGAGAAAAACTGTTTTTT CASSFRGTGEKLFF
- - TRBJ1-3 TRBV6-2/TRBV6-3 TGTGCCAGCAGTTTTTCGCAGAGCTCTGGAAACACCATATATTTT CASSFSQSSGNTIYF
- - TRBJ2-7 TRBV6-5 TGTGAGGGGTACGGTCAGTTCTACGAGCAGTACTTC CEGYGQFYEQYF
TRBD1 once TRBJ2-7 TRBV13 TGTGCCAGCAGCGAAAGGTACAGGGGCAGGGGCGAGCAGTACTTC CASSERYRGRGEQYF
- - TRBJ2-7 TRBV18 TGTGCCAGCTCACCTTTAGGGAGCTCCTACGAGCAGTACTTC CASSPLGSSYEQYF
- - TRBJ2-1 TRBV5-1 TGCGCCAGCAGCGGCGGCCCTGGGACCCTGAGCTCCTACAATGAGCAGTTCTTC CASSGGPGTLSSYNEQFF
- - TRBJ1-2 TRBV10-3 TGTGCCATCAGTAAGACAGGCGTTAACTATGGCTACACCTTC CAISKTGVNYGYTF
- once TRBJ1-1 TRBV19 TGTGCCAGTAGTATTTCCGGGAACACTGAAGCTTTCTTT CASSISGNTEAFF
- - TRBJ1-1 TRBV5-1 TGCGCCAGCAGCTTGGGATCGCAGGGACGCACTGAAGCTTTCTTT CASSLGSQGRTEAFF
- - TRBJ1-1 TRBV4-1 TGCGCCAGCAGCCATGAGGGGTACACTGAAGCTTTCTTT CASSHEGYTEAFF
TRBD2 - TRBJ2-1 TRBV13 TGTGCCAGCAGCTTGGGGACTAGCGGGAGAAATGAGCAGTTCTTC CASSLGTSGRNEQFF
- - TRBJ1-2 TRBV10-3 TGTGCCATCAGTGAGGTACAGGTCCCCAGCGGAGATGGCTACACCTTC CAISEVQVPSGDGYTF
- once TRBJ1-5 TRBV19 TGTGCCAGTACTTTAAGAAGAGTAAACCGGGACACAGGCAATCAGCCCCAGCATTTT CASTLRRVNRDTGNQPQHF
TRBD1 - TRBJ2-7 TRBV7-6 TGTGCCAGCAGCGAGACAGGGTCGTGGTCGTACGAGCAGTACTTC CASSETGSWSYEQYF
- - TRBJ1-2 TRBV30 TGTGCCTGGACCCAGGGTTTCTATGGCTACACCTTC CAWTQGFYGYTF
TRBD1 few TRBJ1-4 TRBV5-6 TGTGCCAGCAGCTTGACCGGGACAGGGGGCGAAAAACTGTTTTTT CASSLTGTGGEKLFF
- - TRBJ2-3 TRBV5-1 TGCGCCAGCAGCTTGGCTTTGACAGCCAGAGATACGCAGTATTTT CASSLALTARDTQYF
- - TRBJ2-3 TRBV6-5 TGTGCCAGCAGTCTCCAGGGGACAACCGCAGATACGCAGTATTTT CASSLQGTTADTQYF
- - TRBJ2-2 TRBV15 TGTGCCACCAGCAGAGAACAGGTGACCACCGGGGAGCTGTTTTTT CATSREQVTTGELFF
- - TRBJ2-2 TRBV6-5 TGTGCCAGCGGTACAGGGTCCACCGGGGAGCTGTTTTTT CASGTGSTGELFF
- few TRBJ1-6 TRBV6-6 TGTGCCAGCAGTTACTCCCAGGACTATTCACCCCTCCACTTT CASSYSQDYSPLHF
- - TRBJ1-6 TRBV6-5 TGTGCCAGCAGCCAGCAACGCGGTTCACCCCTCCACTTT CASSQQRGSPLHF
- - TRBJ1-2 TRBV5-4 TGTGCCAGCAGCTTGCCCCCCACAACTAACTATGGCTACACCTTC CASSLPPTTNYGYTF
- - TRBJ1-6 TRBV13 TGTGCCAGCAGCGCCCGGGGAGCGCCCCTCCACTTT CASSARGAPLHF
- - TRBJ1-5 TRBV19 TGTGCCAAGGGCAGGGGAGACAATCAGCCCCAGCATTTT CAKGRGDNQPQHF
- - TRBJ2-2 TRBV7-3 TGTGCCAGCAGCTTAATATCGGGACTGCAGAACACCGGGGAGCTGTTTTTT CASSLISGLQNTGELFF
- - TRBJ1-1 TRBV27 TGTGCCAGCAGAGGCGTAGGGGGATTTGGTGAAGCTTTCTTT CASRGVGGFGEAFF
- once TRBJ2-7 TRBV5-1 TGCGCCAGCAGCTTGGGCGACAGCAAAGCCTACGAGCAGTACTTC CASSLGDSKAYEQYF
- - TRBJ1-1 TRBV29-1 TGCAGCGGATCGGGAGAAGGTACTGAAGCTTTCTTT CSGSGEGTEAFF
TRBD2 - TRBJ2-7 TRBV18 TGTGCCAGCTCACCAAGCGGGGAGGTGTACGAGCAGTACTTC CASSPSGEVYEQYF
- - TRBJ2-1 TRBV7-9 TGTGCCAGCAGCCAAAGGAATCGTGAGCAGTTCTTC CASSQRNREQFF
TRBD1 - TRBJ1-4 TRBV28 TGTGCCAGCAGGCGACATTCACAGGGGCGCACTAATGAAAAACTGTTTTTT CASRRHSQGRTNEKLFF
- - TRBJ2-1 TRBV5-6 TGTGCCAGCAGCTTTCCCGTAAGCTCCTACAATGAGCAGTTCTTC CASSFPVSSYNEQFF
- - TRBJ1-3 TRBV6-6 TGTGCCAGCACGGGGGGCATCGGAAACACCATATATTTT CASTGGIGNTIYF
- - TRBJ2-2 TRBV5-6 TGTGCCAGCAGCTTGTTCCAGGGTGACACCGGGGAGCTGTTTTTT CASSLFQGDTGELFF
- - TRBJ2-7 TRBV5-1 TGCGCCAGCAGCGGGTTCAACGAGCAGTACTTC CASSGFNEQYF
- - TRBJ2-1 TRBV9 TGTGCCAGCAGCGCGGGAAATTGGGAGCAGTTCTTC CASSAGNWEQFF
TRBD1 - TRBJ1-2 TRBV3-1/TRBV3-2 TGTGCCAGCAAAGGACAGGCCTGGGGCTACACCTTC CASKGQAWGYTF